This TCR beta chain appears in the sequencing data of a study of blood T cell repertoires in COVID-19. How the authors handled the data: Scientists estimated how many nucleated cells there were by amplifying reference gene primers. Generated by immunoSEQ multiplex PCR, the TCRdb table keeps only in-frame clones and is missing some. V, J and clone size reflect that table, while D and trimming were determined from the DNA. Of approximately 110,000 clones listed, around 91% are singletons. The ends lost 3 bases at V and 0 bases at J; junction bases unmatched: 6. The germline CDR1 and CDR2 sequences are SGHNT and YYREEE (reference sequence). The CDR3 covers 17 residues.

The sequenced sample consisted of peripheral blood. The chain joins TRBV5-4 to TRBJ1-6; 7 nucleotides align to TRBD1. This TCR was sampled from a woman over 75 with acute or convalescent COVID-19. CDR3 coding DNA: TGTGCCAGCAGCTGGTTACAGGGGACCTCCTATAATTCACCCCTCCACTTT. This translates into CASSWLQGTSYNSPLHF.